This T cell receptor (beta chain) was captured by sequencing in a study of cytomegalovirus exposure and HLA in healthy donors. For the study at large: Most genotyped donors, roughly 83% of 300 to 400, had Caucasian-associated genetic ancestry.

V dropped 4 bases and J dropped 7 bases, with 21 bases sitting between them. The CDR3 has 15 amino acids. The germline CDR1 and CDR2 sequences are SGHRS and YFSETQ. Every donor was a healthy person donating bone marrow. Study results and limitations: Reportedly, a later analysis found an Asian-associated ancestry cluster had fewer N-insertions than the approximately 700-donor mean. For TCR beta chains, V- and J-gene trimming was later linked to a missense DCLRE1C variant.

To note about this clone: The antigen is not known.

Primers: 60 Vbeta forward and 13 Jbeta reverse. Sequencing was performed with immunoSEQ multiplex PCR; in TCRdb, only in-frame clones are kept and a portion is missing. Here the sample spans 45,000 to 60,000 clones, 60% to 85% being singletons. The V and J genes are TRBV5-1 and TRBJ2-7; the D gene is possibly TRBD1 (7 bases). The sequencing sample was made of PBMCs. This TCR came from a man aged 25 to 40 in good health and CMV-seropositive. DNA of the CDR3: TGCGCCAGCAGCCTACTCGCAGGGGGGCCGAAGGAGCAGTACTTC. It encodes CASSLLAGGPKEQYF. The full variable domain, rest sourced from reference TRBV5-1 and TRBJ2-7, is KAGVTQTPRYLIKTRGQQVTLSCSPISGHRSVSWYQQTPGQGLQFLFEYFSETQRNKGNFPGRFSGRQFSNSRSEMNVSTLELGDSALYLCASSLLAGGPKEQYFGPGTRLTVT.